These 14 T cell receptor beta chains were all obtained from the same sample, sequenced in a study of beta chain features in type 1 diabetes. General study points: Type 1 diabetes patients had moderately but significantly shorter TCRB CDR3s in all four CD4+ subsets.

No antigen has been identified for these receptors. Every bit of the isolated RNA underwent reverse transcription, so sequencing read expressed TCRB transcripts. The data were produced by immunoSEQ multiplex PCR, yet TCRdb's version contains in-frame clones alone and is incomplete. This sample has 200,000 to 300,000 clones, with around 20% found just once. Sample: naive CD4+ T cells from blood. These receptors originate from a woman aged 40 to 50 with type 1 diabetes.

This chain links TRBV29-1 with TRBJ1-1; 9 bases are shared with TRBD1. J lost 5 bases, V lost 7 bases, and 14 bases had no gene match. Germline V gene lookup returns CDR1 SQVTM and CDR2 ANQGSEA. The CDR3 is made up of 15 amino acids. This chain's CDR3 is CSAHSMGQGGTEAFF. The CDR3 nucleotides are TGCAGCGCCCACTCAATGGGACAGGGTGGGACTGAAGCTTTCTTT.

This clone was detected only a few times. This sequence joins TRBV6-5 and TRBJ1-1; possible D gene TRBD1, 6 bases. This CDR3 comprises 12 residues. CDR1 is MNHEY, CDR2 SVGAGI, per germline. The V and J ends lost 8 bases and 5 bases respectively, with 12 bases between them. In DNA, the CDR3 is TGTGCCAGCGGGGCAGGGGAAACTGAAGCTTTCTTT. Residues: CASGAGETEAFF.

This clone was seen a handful of times. The genes are TRBV29-1 and TRBJ2-2; TRBD2 aligns across 12 bases. Unmatched junction bases numbered 9, after V lost 3 bases and J lost 1 base. CDR1 is SQVTM and CDR2 is ANQGSEA in the germline V gene. The CDR3 runs 18 residues. The CDR3 bases are TGCAGCGTTGAGGCTAGCGGGAGGGCTAGTGGGAACACCGGGGAGCTGTTTTTT. Encoded protein: CSVEASGRASGNTGELFF.

This clone turned up a few times. The chain combines TRBV15 with TRBJ2-3; D ambiguous. Trimming shortened V by 9 bases and J by 0 bases, and 7 bases separated the two germline ends. The CDR3 totals 12 residues. Germline V gene data show CDR1 as LNHNV and CDR2 as YYDKDF (reference sequence). This chain's CDR3 is CATRGSTDTQYF. The DNA for the CDR3 is TGTGCCACACGCGGAAGCACAGATACGCAGTATTTT. The variable domain in full, with the rest retrieved from reference TRBV15 and TRBJ2-3, is DAMVIQNPRYQVTQFGKPVTLSCSQTLNHNVMYWYQQKSSQAPKLLFHYYDKDFNNEADTPDNFQSRRPNTSFCFLDIRSPGLGDTAMYLCATRGSTDTQYFGPGTRLTVL.

This clone was observed a handful of times. Other DNA sequences in the sample encode the same CDR3. The CDR3 sequence is CASSSNADTEAFF. Here the CDR3 DNA reads TGCGCCAGCAGCTCAAACGCGGACACTGAAGCTTTCTTT. V and J are TRBV5-1 and TRBJ1-1; D ambiguous. The CDR3 spans 13 residues. Trimming stripped 3 bases from V and 3 bases from J, with 9 bases between. Germline V CDR1 and CDR2: SGHRS, YFSETQ.

J is TRBJ1-2 and V is TRBV19; 9 bases are shared with TRBD1. There are 14 residues in the CDR3. Trimming took 6 bases from V and 4 from J; bases not matched to a gene: 6. Germline V gene sequence: CDR1 LNHDA, CDR2 SQIVND (reference sequence). CDR3: CASSGQGLGYGYTF. For the CDR3, the DNA is TGTGCCAGTAGCGGACAGGGGTTGGGCTATGGCTACACCTTC.

The V call is TRBV2, the J call TRBJ1-5; tentative D call: TRBD1 (5 bases). V lost 5 bases, J lost 5 bases, and 13 bases lay in between. CDR1 is SNHLY, CDR2 FYNNEI, per germline. The CDR3 spans 14 residues. CDR3 loop: CASSTWTMDQPQHF. The CDR3 nucleotides read TGTGCCAGCAGTACCTGGACAATGGATCAGCCCCAGCATTTT.

J is TRBJ1-1 and V is TRBV4-2; tentative D call: TRBD1 (5 bases). The V and J ends lost 0 bases and 5 bases respectively, with 19 bases between them. The CDR3 runs to 17 residues. Germline V CDR1 and CDR2: LGHNA, YNFKEQ. The CDR3 protein is CASSQEMSLGYRTEAFF. The CDR3 nucleotides read TGTGCCAGCAGCCAAGAGATGTCCCTGGGGTACAGGACTGAAGCTTTCTTT.

This rearrangement joins TRBV19 to TRBJ2-7; 7 bases fit TRBD1. Germline assignment: CDR1 LNHDA and CDR2 SQIVND (reference sequence). The CDR3 totals 15 residues. V was clipped by 3 bases and J by 5 bases; unmatched bases: 10. As DNA, the CDR3 is TGTGCCAGTAGTATGGCCAGACAGGGTATCGACGAGCAGTACTTC. Translation: CASSMARQGIDEQYF.

The chain employs TRBV5-5 and TRBJ1-1; maybe TRBD1 (5 bases). V dropped 3 bases and J dropped 5 bases, with 11 bases sitting between them. Per the germline V gene, CDR1 is SGHKS and CDR2 is YYEKEE (reference sequence). The CDR3 consists of 13 residues. The CDR3 here is CASSWTRDTEAFF. CDR3 nucleotides: TGTGCCAGCAGCTGGACCAGGGATACTGAAGCTTTCTTT.

J is TRBJ2-7 and V is TRBV7-2; the D gene is possibly TRBD2 (5 bases). V was cut by 0 bases and J by 4 bases, with 16 bases left in between. CDR1 is SGHTA, CDR2 FQGNSA, per germline. This CDR3 comprises 16 residues. The CDR3 here is CASSLAQTMGRYEQYF. DNA for the CDR3: TGTGCCAGCAGCTTAGCACAGACTATGGGCCGGTACGAGCAGTACTTC. The full variable domain, in which reference TRBV7-2 and TRBJ2-7 provide the parts outside the CDR3, is GAGVSQSPSNKVTEKGKDVELRCDPISGHTALYWYRQSLGQGLEFLIYFQGNSAPDKSGLPSDRFSAERTGGSVSTLTIQRTQQEDSAVYLCASSLAQTMGRYEQYFGPGTRLTVT.

This chain joins TRBV29-1 and TRBJ1-1; TRBD1 aligns across 8 bases. V gave up 2 bases and J gave up 6 bases; unmatched junction bases: 5. CDR3 length: 13 amino acids. Germline loops: CDR1 SQVTM, CDR2 ANQGSEA. The CDR3, as DNA: TGCAGCGTTGAAAGGGGGACAGGAGCTGAAGCTTTCTTT. It specifies CSVERGTGAEAFF.

This chain connects TRBV5-1 to TRBJ1-2; 7 positions agree with TRBD1. CDR1 SGHRS and CDR2 YFSETQ come from the germline V gene. The V and J ends lost 4 bases and 8 bases, in that order; junction bases with no gene match: 11. The CDR3 is made up of 14 amino acids. CDR3 loop: CASSPRTGIGGYTF. The CDR3 coding sequence is TGCGCCAGCAGCCCACGGACAGGCATCGGAGGCTACACCTTC.

This clone occurred a few times. The chain uses TRBV10-3 and TRBJ2-5, with D unclear. The V gene's germline CDR1 is ENHRY and CDR2 SYGVKD. CDR3 length: 13 residues. Between the trimmed V and J ends, which lost 5 bases and 1 base, there was a span of 8 bases. CDR3 amino acids: CAISRRLQETQYF. The CDR3 coding sequence is TGTGCCATCAGTCGGAGACTCCAAGAGACCCAGTACTTC.